The 12 T cell receptor beta chains listed next were all sequenced from one sample in a study of T cell changes during pregnancy in multiple sclerosis. Using immunoSEQ multiplex PCR, the repertoire was profiled, and TCRdb retains in-frame clones only, with some absent. This sample yields under 35,000 clones, of which 90% are seen a single time; over 0.5% belongs to the top ten. The sequences come from CD4+ T cells from peripheral blood mononuclear cells, collected in the third trimester of pregnancy. The source is a female donor in good health, enrolled as a control in a pregnancy study.

This clone came up once. V usage is TRBV19 and J usage is TRBJ1-1; possible D gene TRBD1, 5 bases. V was pared by 4 bases and J by 0 bases, with 9 bases between. This CDR3 is built from 14 residues. Germline V gives CDR1 LNHDA, CDR2 SQIVND (reference sequence). CDR3 DNA: TGTGCCAGTAGTAGGGACTTATTGAACACTGAAGCTTTCTTT. Amino acids: CASSRDLLNTEAFF.

The rearrangement joins TRBV4-2 to TRBJ2-7; 8 bases line up with TRBD1. This CDR3 is 16 amino acids long. With 1 base clipped from V and 7 bases from J, the junction kept 12 bases outside the gene matches. Germline V CDR1 and CDR2: LGHNA, YNFKEQ. The CDR3 bases are TGTGCCAGCAGCCAAGTCTCTGGACAGGGAGTAGGAGAGCAGTACTTC. Protein: CASSQVSGQGVGEQYF.

The genes are TRBV7-2 and TRBJ2-1; 11 bases are shared with TRBD1. V lost 4 bases to trimming and J lost 7 bases; unmatched junction nucleotides: 6. CDR3 size: 15 residues. Germline V lookup: CDR1 SGHTA, CDR2 FQGNSA. The CDR3 protein is CASSSLGQGVNEQFF. DNA for the CDR3: TGTGCCAGCAGCTCCCTGGGACAGGGGGTAAATGAGCAGTTCTTC.

V gene TRBV19 combines with J gene TRBJ2-7; TRBD2 aligns across 7 bases. V lost 5 bases and J lost 6; bases outside the gene matches: 10. Germline loops: CDR1 LNHDA, CDR2 SQIVND (reference sequence). There are 14 residues in the CDR3. As DNA, the CDR3 is TGTGCCAGTAGTGCGACGACTAGCACCGGCGAGCAGTACTTC. Amino acids: CASSATTSTGEQYF.

V is TRBV5-1 and J is TRBJ2-2; a weak D match, TRBD2 (6 bases). The germline V and J ends were trimmed by 4 bases and 4 bases, with 11 bases remaining between them. Germline V gene lookup returns CDR1 SGHRS and CDR2 YFSETQ. This CDR3 region has 14 residues. CDR3 nucleotide sequence: TGCGCCAGCAGCCCAACGGGAGTCACCGGGGAGCTGTTTTTT. Amino acid sequence: CASSPTGVTGELFF.

For the CDR3, the DNA is TGTGCCAGCAGCTCGCTACGGACAGGGGAGAGAAACACCATATATTTT. This sequence encodes CASSSLRTGERNTIYF. J is TRBJ1-3 and V is TRBV7-9; TRBD1 matches 9 bases. This CDR3 region has 16 residues. Looked up from germline, CDR1 is SEHNR and CDR2 is FQNEAQ (reference sequence). With 4 bases clipped from V and 5 bases from J, the junction kept 9 bases outside the gene matches.

The gene calls are TRBV4-3 and TRBJ2-4, with 10 nucleotides matching TRBD2. Germline CDR1 reads LGHNA; CDR2 reads YSLEER. This CDR3 is built from 18 residues. Trimming at V came to 0 bases and at J to 7 bases, leaving 12 bases not matched to a gene. CDR3 coding DNA: TGCGCCAGCAGCCAAGATCATTCAGCGGGGGGGCCCCTCAACATTCAGTACTTC. Translated: CASSQDHSAGGPLNIQYF.

The genes are TRBV7-6 and TRBJ2-1, with 7 bases fitting TRBD2. CDR1 SGHVS and CDR2 FNYEAQ come from the germline V gene. J gave up 9 bases and V 5 bases, and 4 bases lay outside the gene matches. The CDR3 consists of 12 residues. CDR3 sequence: CASSPRGFEQFF. For the CDR3, the DNA is TGTGCCAGCAGCCCGCGGGGGTTTGAGCAGTTCTTC.

The J gene is TRBJ2-5, the V gene TRBV18, with 9 bases identical to TRBD1. The CDR3 consists of 17 residues. CDR1 and CDR2 (germline): KGHSH, LQKENI. After removal of 0 bases from V and 0 bases from J, the junction contained 5 bases not matched to a gene. CDR3 sequence reads: CASSPPKTGGYQETQYF. The CDR3 DNA follows: TGTGCCAGCTCACCACCGAAGACAGGGGGGTACCAAGAGACCCAGTACTTC.

The genes are TRBV15 and TRBJ1-5, with a tentative D call TRBD1 (6 bases). The CDR3 runs 16 residues. Trimming took off 3 bases at V and 3 bases at J, with 15 bases between the two ends. The V gene's germline CDR1 is LNHNV and CDR2 YYDKDF (reference sequence). The CDR3 here is CATSSLDSRSNQPQHF. The CDR3 DNA reads TGTGCCACCAGCAGCCTGGACAGTCGCTCCAATCAGCCCCAGCATTTT. The variable domain in full, with the rest retrieved from reference TRBV15 and TRBJ1-5, is DAMVIQNPRYQVTQFGKPVTLSCSQTLNHNVMYWYQQKSSQAPKLLFHYYDKDFNNEADTPDNFQSRRPNTSFCFLDIRSPGLGDTAMYLCATSSLDSRSNQPQHFGDGTRLSIL.

This chain joins TRBV12-5 and TRBJ2-3; 9 bases agree with TRBD2. CDR1 LGHNT and CDR2 FRNRAP come from the germline V gene. The junction had 2 bases not matched to a gene; V was cut back by 1 base and J by 0 bases. The CDR3 loop spans 16 amino acids. The CDR3 here is CASGLGLAVSTDTQYF. The CDR3 nucleotides are TGTGCTAGTGGTTTGGGACTAGCGGTGAGCACAGATACGCAGTATTTT.

The chain has TRBV2 and TRBJ1-3; 8 nucleotides line up with TRBD1. This CDR3 contains 18 residues. The ends lost 6 bases at V and 0 bases at J; junction bases unmatched: 13. The germline V gene has CDR1 SNHLY and CDR2 FYNNEI. Here the CDR3 DNA reads TGTGCCAGCAGCGGCAGGGGGCAGTTCCGGACCTCTGGAAACACCATATATTTT. Protein product: CASSGRGQFRTSGNTIYF.